This TCR beta chain was identified in a study of CD8 T cells in Susac syndrome. An amount of RNA that ranged from roughly 0.45 to 1 ug was reverse transcribed with random hexamers. TCRdb reprocessed the immunoSEQ multiplex PCR reads with MiXCR, giving one entry per CDR3 protein. The sample yields about 180,000 distinct CDR3 sequences, roughly 94% seen once. CDR3 length: 15 residues. The germline V gene encodes CDR1 MGHDK and CDR2 SYGVNS. After removal of 5 bases from V and 2 bases from J, the junction contained 7 bases not matched to a gene. The sequence was collected from a human donor with Susac syndrome. The sample comprised CD4+ T cells from PBMCs. This chain links TRBV25-1 with TRBJ2-7; 9 bases match TRBD2. The CDR3 DNA reads as TGTGCCAGCAGTAGGGAGCGGGGGGAAACCTACGAGCAGTACTTC. Its translation: CASSRERGETYEQYF.